This TCR beta chain is drawn from a study of radiotherapy plus CTLA-4 blockade in lung cancer. This CDR3 has 15 residues. V was pared by 2 bases and J by 4 bases, with 3 bases of the junction left unmatched. Germline V gene data show CDR1 as SGHDT and CDR2 as YYEEEE. Here immunoSEQ multiplex PCR was the method, and the copy in TCRdb shows in-frame clones only, minus some. The repertoire includes approximately 97,000 clones, about 80% of them detected once, and 0.65% to 0.9% sits in the top ten. Sequenced material: peripheral blood, taken from a patient treated with radiotherapy plus ipilimumab. This TCR was sampled from a human donor with non-small cell lung cancer who had stable disease on radiotherapy plus ipilimumab. The chain combines TRBV5-6 with TRBJ2-1; 10 nucleotides match TRBD2. CDR3 nucleotides: TGTGCCAGCAGCTTTACTAGCGGGATATACAATGAGCAGTTCTTC. Its translation is CASSFTSGIYNEQFF.